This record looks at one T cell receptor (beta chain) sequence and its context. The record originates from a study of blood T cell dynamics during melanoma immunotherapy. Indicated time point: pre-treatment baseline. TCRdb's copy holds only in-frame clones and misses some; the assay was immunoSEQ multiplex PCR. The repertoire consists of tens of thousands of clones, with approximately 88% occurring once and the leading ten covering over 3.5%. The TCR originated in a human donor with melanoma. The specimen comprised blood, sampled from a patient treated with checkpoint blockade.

CDR3 loop: CASSLQGEKGEKLFF. CDR3 bases: TGCGCCAGCAGCTTGCAGGGGGAGAAAGGTGAAAAACTGTTTTTT. V is TRBV5-1 and J is TRBJ1-4; 7 bases are a match to TRBD1. Unmatched junction bases numbered 7, after V lost 1 base and J lost 7 bases. Germline V gene data show CDR1 as SGHRS and CDR2 as YFSETQ. The length of the CDR3 is 15 residues.